A single sample gave rise to the 15 T cell receptor beta chains below, sequenced in a study of OX40 agonist ivuxolimab in advanced cancers. Here immunoSEQ multiplex PCR was the method, and the copy in TCRdb shows in-frame clones only, minus some. Of fewer than 70,000 clones detected, about nine tenths appear once; the ten largest clones hold roughly 2.7%. The material was CD4+ or CD8+ T cells sorted from blood, obtained in a trial of the OX40 agonist ivuxolimab. These receptors originate from an adult with an advanced solid tumor such as melanoma, head and neck, liver or kidney cancer.

The chain combines TRBV2 with TRBJ2-2, with 11 positions matching TRBD2. This CDR3 region has 16 residues. Germline V lookup: CDR1 SNHLY, CDR2 FYNNEI. The V segment lost 7 bases and the J segment 1 base; nucleotides outside the gene matches: 5. CDR3 sequence reads: CASTDLAGGNTGELFF. The CDR3 DNA reads as TGTGCCAGCACCGATCTAGCGGGGGGGAACACCGGGGAGCTGTTTTTT.

This chain connects TRBV7-2 to TRBJ1-2; D gene uncertain. This CDR3 contains 15 residues. The V gene's germline CDR1 is SGHTA and CDR2 FQGNSA. Deletions cut 0 bases from V and 2 bases from J, with 10 bases between. In DNA, the CDR3 is TGTGCCAGCAGCTTAGCCGGGGTGGGGAACTATGGCTACACCTTC. Amino acids: CASSLAGVGNYGYTF.

The rearrangement uses TRBV6-5 and TRBJ2-7; D is unresolved. Trimming took off 2 bases at V and 0 bases at J, with 2 bases between the two ends. Germline V gene sequence: CDR1 MNHEY, CDR2 SVGAGI. This CDR3 comprises 12 residues. The CDR3 DNA sequence: TGTGCCAGCAGTTACCCCTCCTACGAGCAGTACTTC. It codes for CASSYPSYEQYF.

This chain links TRBV27 with TRBJ2-7; D is possibly TRBD2 (6 bases). CDR3 size: 16 residues. Trimming stripped 0 bases from V and 3 bases from J, with 15 bases between. Germline V CDR1 and CDR2: MNHEY, SMNVEV (reference sequence). CDR3 in DNA: TGTGCCAGCAGTTTATCGGGGGGTTCGCTGATCTACGAGCAGTACTTC. This encodes CASSLSGGSLIYEQYF.

The genes are TRBV19 and TRBJ1-4, with D perhaps matching TRBD1 (6 bases). The CDR3 is made up of 13 amino acids. The germline V gene encodes CDR1 LNHDA and CDR2 SQIVND (reference sequence). Trimming stripped 3 bases from V and 10 bases from J, with 12 bases between. CDR3 bases: TGTGCCAGTAGTATGGACAGTTCGGGAAAACTGTTTTTT. Encoded protein: CASSMDSSGKLFF.

The chain has TRBV18 and TRBJ2-3; TRBD1 is a possible D gene (6 bases). V lost 0 bases and J lost 2, with 15 bases in between. This CDR3 spans 17 amino acids. Germline V gene sequence: CDR1 KGHSH, CDR2 LQKENI. In nucleotides, the CDR3 is TGTGCCAGCTCACCACCCCGGGCACAGGGCCACACAGATACGCAGTATTTT. Translated: CASSPPRAQGHTDTQYF.

The genes are TRBV27 and TRBJ1-1, with 7 positions matching TRBD1. V trimming: 5 bases; J trimming: 1 base; junction bases outside the gene matches: 7. CDR3 length equals 15 residues. Germline V lookup: CDR1 MNHEY, CDR2 SMNVEV (reference sequence). The CDR3 protein is CASSPPRGPNTEAFF. CDR3 bases: TGTGCCAGCAGTCCCCCAAGGGGGCCGAACACTGAAGCTTTCTTT.

The chain employs TRBV28 and TRBJ1-5; no definite D call. CDR3 length: 15 amino acids. V was trimmed by 6 bases and J by 2 bases, leaving 14 bases between them. Looked up from germline, CDR1 is MDHEN and CDR2 is SYDVKM. The CDR3 DNA reads TGTGCCAGCAGGGGGTTGAGCGCGGGCAATCAGCCCCAGCATTTT. Its protein product is CASRGLSAGNQPQHF.

The chain has TRBV7-2 and TRBJ1-6; TRBD1 matches at 9 bases. The CDR3 has 15 amino acids. Per the germline V gene, CDR1 is SGHTA and CDR2 is FQGNSA. V was pared by 2 bases and J by 11 bases, with 7 bases of the junction left unmatched. CDR3: CASSLIRDRETPLHF. The CDR3, as DNA: TGTGCCAGCAGCTTAATAAGGGACAGGGAAACACCCCTCCACTTT.

V is TRBV6-5 and J is TRBJ1-5; unclear D gene. Deletions cut 2 bases from V and 3 bases from J, with 8 bases between. Per the germline V gene, CDR1 is MNHEY and CDR2 is SVGAGI. This CDR3 has 14 residues. This CDR3 is CASSYRDTNQPQHF. DNA for the CDR3: TGTGCCAGCAGTTACCGCGACACCAATCAGCCCCAGCATTTT.

The chain uses TRBV10-2 and TRBJ2-2; D is possibly TRBD2 (6 bases). The CDR3 covers 15 residues. Trimming took off 6 bases at V and 0 bases at J, with 11 bases between the two ends. Germline V gene lookup returns CDR1 WSHSY and CDR2 SAAADI. CDR3 coding DNA: TGCGCCAGCAGCACCGGGAGCGCGAACACCGGGGAGCTGTTTTTT. This codes for CASSTGSANTGELFF.

The table lists this clone with a count of one. This chain links TRBV28 with TRBJ2-7; D possibly corresponds to TRBD2 (6 bases). CDR3 length: 16 residues. CDR1 and CDR2 (germline): MDHEN, SYDVKM. V lost 3 bases and J 1 base, leaving 16 bases between the germline ends. CDR3 in DNA: TGTGCCAGCAGTTTCCCGGGGGAAGAGGTTTCCTACGAGCAGTACTTC. Its translation: CASSFPGEEVSYEQYF.

This clone showed up just once. This chain connects TRBV2 to TRBJ2-5; the D gene is possibly TRBD2 (6 bases). V lost 6 bases and J 11 bases, leaving 19 bases between the germline ends. CDR1 and CDR2 (germline): SNHLY, FYNNEI. The CDR3 sequence is 13 residues long. CDR3 protein: CASRGPSSREQYF. CDR3 DNA sequence: TGTGCCAGCAGGGGTCCCTCTAGCCGGGAGCAGTACTTC.

The chain links TRBV5-1 to TRBJ1-1; 10 bases are a match to TRBD1. The length of the CDR3 is 14 residues. V gave up 4 bases and J gave up 6 bases; unmatched junction bases: 6. CDR1 and CDR2 (germline): SGHRS, YFSETQ. The CDR3 sequence is CASSGGDRGAEAFF. The CDR3 DNA reads as TGCGCCAGCAGCGGGGGGGACAGGGGTGCTGAAGCTTTCTTT.

V usage is TRBV5-1 and J usage is TRBJ2-5; the D gene could be TRBD1 or TRBD2 (5 bases each). Germline values: CDR1 SGHRS, CDR2 YFSETQ. CDR3 size: 16 residues. Trimming pared 1 base from V and 4 bases from J, leaving 17 bases between. CDR3 coding DNA: TGCGCCAGCAGCTTGCCCCCAGGGAGCCCCTCAGAGACCCAGTACTTC. This gives the protein CASSLPPGSPSETQYF.